What follows describes a single T cell receptor (beta chain). Its antigen remains unidentified. The protocol was immunoSEQ multiplex PCR, while the TCRdb copy is restricted to in-frame clones and leaves out a portion. The sample carries fewer than 60,000 clones, 85% to 95% recorded once. This CDR3 region has 17 residues. V gave up 0 bases and J gave up 9 bases, with 21 bases separating them. Germline CDR1 SGHRS, CDR2 YFSETQ. The data derive from a study of cytomegalovirus exposure and HLA in healthy donors. General observations from the study: Rare TCR sequences dominated, though some public TCRs recurred in many donors.

This rearrangement joins TRBV5-1 to TRBJ2-2; a weak D match, TRBD1 (6 bases). This clonotype was sampled from a woman between 18 and 30 years old in good health and CMV-seropositive. Sequences were obtained from PBMCs. The CDR3: CASSLATWAGEGRELFF. In DNA form, the CDR3 reads TGCGCCAGCAGCTTGGCTACATGGGCAGGGGAAGGTCGGGAGCTGTTTTTT.